Here is one T cell receptor (beta chain) with its context. At one end the junction does not follow the germline gene, possibly because of a read error. The data derive from a study of blood T cell repertoires in COVID-19. Sequencing used immunoSEQ multiplex PCR; TCRdb keeps in-frame clones, though not all of them. Of 160,000 or so clones listed, roughly 81% are singletons. The CDR3 loop spans 12 amino acids. The V gene's germline CDR1 is SGHTA and CDR2 FQGNSA. This TCR was sampled from a woman between 45 and 65 years old with COVID-19, enrolled during active disease. Sequencing was performed on peripheral blood. The genes are TRBV7-2 and TRBJ2-7; perhaps TRBD1 as D (5 bases). The CDR3 loop is CASSLDRGLRVF. The CDR3 DNA sequence: TGTGCCAGCAGCTTAGATAGGGGCCTCCGTGTCTTC.